The sequence of this TCR beta chain was determined in a study of blood T cells in healthy people across ages. Germline CDR1 is SEHNR and CDR2 is FQNEAQ (reference sequence). This CDR3 region has 16 residues. J was trimmed by 5 bases and V by 3 bases; bases with no gene match: 10. Together with a sample-barcoded 5' primer, a J-beta primer mix was included in a second PCR lasting about 7 to 12 cycles. One entry per CDR3 protein results from TCRdb running MiXCR on the 5' RACE reads. The data contain 600,000 to 1,000,000 distinct CDR3 sequences, around 25% of them singletons. The sample was also linked to a second study, of T cells of mothers and their children.

The chain is built from TRBV7-9 and TRBJ2-5; 9 nucleotides line up with TRBD2. The TCR comes from a boy younger than 18 in good health. The sample consisted of blood. The CDR3: CASSLREGVGGETQYF. The DNA for the CDR3 is TGTGCCAGCAGCTTGCGGGAGGGCGTCGGCGGTGAGACCCAGTACTTC.